This TCR beta chain was identified during a study of blood T cells in healthy people across ages (dated by TCRdb to about 2015). Looking at the study overall: Template switching captured roughly one uniquely barcoded TCR beta cDNA molecule per two T cells in model experiments. To avoid experimental bias, donors of different ages were randomly spread across the sequencing lanes. The study analyzed two additional independent replicas of 1 million unique cDNA reads from the same blood draw for two donors, one aged 18 to 29 and one aged 80 or older. To track age-related changes in TCR beta repertoire diversity, the study relied on deep sequencing normalized with unique cDNA molecular identifiers. Four age groups were formed from the donors: young (average 16 years), middle-aged (approximately 39), aged (approximately 60) and long-lived (less than 85).

The donors were some 36 Caucasian individuals from Russia, aged roughly 6 to 100 years, who were systemically healthy. Each donor gave approximately 9.3 milliliters of peripheral blood, collected into EDTA-treated Vacutainer tubes. Ficoll-Paque density-gradient centrifugation was used to isolate PBMCs, with at least 6 million per sample. Total RNA was extracted from PBMCs with Trizol reagent, with at least 5.5 micrograms obtained per sample. For every donor, an aliquot of PBMCs went through flow cytometry to measure the percentages of naive CD45RAhigh/CD27high T cells. The library came from 5' RACE. The sequencer listed for this sample is Illumina HiSeq 2500. A second about 7 to 11 cycle PCR used a sample-barcoded 5' primer and a J-beta primer mix. A unique molecular identifier was introduced onto each TCR beta cDNA molecule by a template-switch 5' adaptor carrying 12 random nucleotides. Each sample yielded at least 3 million CDR3-containing paired-end reads. First-strand cDNA was synthesized from all RNA with the Mint cDNA synthesis kit, primed by a TRBC-specific oligonucleotide. Following uracil-DNA glycosylase treatment, a first 18-cycle PCR with universal primers M1SS and BC2_uni_R was performed on all cDNA. The published analysis was carried out like this. For normalization, 1 million high-quality reads were randomly selected from each sample, with every read carrying a distinct molecular identifier. Reads with shared molecular identifiers were discarded instead of being binned into consensus sequences. MiTCR, with a Q25 quality threshold and the strictest error-elimination algorithm, was used for CDR3 identification, clonotype clustering and error correction. Lower-bound total TCR beta diversity was estimated with a nonparametric unseen species model using Euler transformation. The public reads were run again by TCRdb, first through fastp at Q25 and then through MiXCR, and only productive beta chains were kept. Identical CDR3 protein sequences are pooled into one entry, listed with their most common genes and DNA. Here the V and J calls rest on TCRdb's processing, not on the authors' analysis. This sample gives hundreds of thousands of distinct CDR3 sequences in total; nearly 60% of them show up just once. The biggest ten clones account for approximately 21% of the sample.

Study-level results and caveats: Compared with the aged group, more naive CD4+ T cells, fewer expanded clones and increased TCR diversity were shown by the long-lived group, suggesting age selection. Estimates of total diversity from one million sequenced T cells were regarded as lower bounds and underestimates. Bulk unsorted PBMC profiling prevented conclusive comparison of naive and antigen-experienced compartments. The percentage of naive T cells measured by flow cytometry correlated strongly with observed TCR beta diversity. Because the CMV infection status of the donors was unknown, age-related changes in expanded clonotypes may potentially have been confounded. As age increased, observed TCR beta diversity per million T cells dropped in a roughly linear way, and a significant reduction was already evident by age about 40.

With regard to this clonotype: Its antigen specificity is not known. Base qualities are not at hand, and no much larger clone is one base apart.

From the germline V gene, CDR1 is SGHTA and CDR2 is FQGNSA. Trimming costs V 0 bases and J 9 bases, and their ends lie 6 bases apart. The cysteine opens and the phenylalanine closes a CDR3 of 12 amino acids. Only the CDR3 DNA stays, 36 bases, in frame from base 1. The clonotype was recovered from a man aged 25-40 years in good health. The V and J segments used are TRBV7-2 and TRBJ2-1; no D gene call is confident. Material for sequencing was blood. The CDR3 corresponds to CASSLAITEQFF. The nucleotide sequence is given as TGTGCCAGCAGCTTAGCGATAACTGAGCAGTTCTTC.